The clone carrying this TCR beta chain has a handful of counts. Its antigen is still unknown. TCRdb reprocessed the reads via MiXCR and lists one record per CDR3 protein. The sample carries about 900,000 distinct CDR3 sequences, roughly 30% recorded once. The entry originates in a study of T cell repertoires in cytomegalovirus infection. This CDR3 spans 16 amino acids. Trimming shortened V by 0 bases and J by 2 bases, and 13 bases separated the two germline ends. The germline V gene has CDR1 MNHEY and CDR2 SVGEGT. This chain links TRBV6-2 or TRBV6-3 with TRBJ2-5; unclear D gene. This clonotype was sampled from a human donor in good health (CMV status not recorded). Some clones in this sample may be carry-over from other donors' samples. Material: cultured CD8+ T cells from PBMCs, obtained from culture after CMV antigen stimulation. The CDR3 nucleotides are TGTGCCAGCAGTTACTCTTTCTTGGCGGTACAAGAGACCCAGTACTTC. Its translation: CASSYSFLAVQETQYF.